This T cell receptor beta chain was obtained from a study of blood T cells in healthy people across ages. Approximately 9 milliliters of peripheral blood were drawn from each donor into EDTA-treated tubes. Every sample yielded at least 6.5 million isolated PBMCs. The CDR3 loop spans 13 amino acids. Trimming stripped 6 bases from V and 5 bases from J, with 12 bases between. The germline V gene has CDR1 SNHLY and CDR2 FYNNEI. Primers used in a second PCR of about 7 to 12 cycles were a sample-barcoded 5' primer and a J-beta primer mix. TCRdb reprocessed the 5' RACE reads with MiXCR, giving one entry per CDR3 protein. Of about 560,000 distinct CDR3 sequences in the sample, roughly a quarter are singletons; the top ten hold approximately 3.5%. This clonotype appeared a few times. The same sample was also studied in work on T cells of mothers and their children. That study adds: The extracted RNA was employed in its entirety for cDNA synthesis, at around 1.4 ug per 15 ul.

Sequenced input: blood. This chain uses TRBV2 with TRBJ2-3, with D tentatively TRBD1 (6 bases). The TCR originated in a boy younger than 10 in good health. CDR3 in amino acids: CASSPPGEDTQYF. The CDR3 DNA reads TGTGCCAGCAGCCCCCCAGGGGAAGATACGCAGTATTTT.